Reported below is one T cell receptor (beta chain). Antigen unknown. TCRdb keeps only in-frame clones here, not all; method: immunoSEQ multiplex PCR. The sample lists fewer than 11,000 clones; around 90% were seen once. The record originates from a study of STAT3 mutations in large granular lymphocyte leukemia. Whole-study results and caveats: At least one immunodominant TCR beta clonotype appeared in every T-cell large granular lymphocyte leukemia patient.

Germline CDR1 and CDR2: SGHDN and FVKESK. Trimming took 1 base from V and 10 from J, leaving 20 bases between them. CDR3 length equals 16 residues. The J gene is TRBJ2-1, the V gene TRBV14, with D perhaps being TRBD1 or TRBD2 (6 bases each). Sequencing input: peripheral blood mononuclear cells. The source of this sequence is a man aged 60 to 69 with T-cell large granular lymphocyte leukemia. Some clones in this sample may be carry-over from other donors' samples. CDR3 loop: CASSQAVLRGAQEQFF. The CDR3 DNA reads as TGTGCCAGCAGCCAAGCGGTGTTAAGGGGGGCGCAGGAGCAGTTCTTC.